What follows are 9 T cell receptor beta chains derived from one specimen sequenced in a study of control samples from healthy donors and cancer patients. TCRdb's table, derived via immunoSEQ multiplex PCR, lists solely in-frame clones and lacks some. Among 100,000 to 150,000 clones listed, about 93% were seen once. The sample taken for sequencing was blood. These receptors all stem from a man aged 18 to 30 in good health.

This sequence joins TRBV18 and TRBJ1-3; D is possibly TRBD1 (5 bases). This CDR3 region has 14 residues. Germline V CDR1 and CDR2: KGHSH, LQKENI. Trimming removed 6 bases from V and 8 bases from J, with 17 bases in between. The CDR3 nucleotides read TGTGCCAGCTCCCCGGGGGACGGGCTTCACACCATATATTTT. Translated: CASSPGDGLHTIYF.

The chain recombines TRBV5-1 with TRBJ1-6, with D maybe TRBD1 (6 bases). Germline V lookup: CDR1 SGHRS, CDR2 YFSETQ. The CDR3 runs 15 residues. V lost 1 base and J lost 5, with 10 bases in between. As DNA, the CDR3 is TGCGCCAGCAGCTTGAAGGCAGGGGATAATTCACCCCTCCACTTT. Its protein product is CASSLKAGDNSPLHF.

The CDR3 loop is CAAEGGQPGYEQYF. CDR3 coding DNA: TGTGCCGCGGAAGGCGGGCAGCCTGGCTACGAGCAGTACTTC. The genes are TRBV30 and TRBJ2-7, with D possibly matching TRBD2 (5 bases). CDR1 GTSNPN and CDR2 SVGIG come from the germline V gene (reference sequence). The CDR3 is 14 amino acids. V was trimmed by 8 bases and J by 3 bases, leaving 20 bases between them.

The chain carries TRBV6-5 and TRBJ2-7, with 10 bases aligning to TRBD1. The germline V gene encodes CDR1 MNHEY and CDR2 SVGAGI. V lost 7 bases to trimming and J lost 4 bases; unmatched junction nucleotides: 7. CDR3 size: 14 residues. This CDR3 is CASNPTGQGYEQYV. CDR3 coding DNA: TGTGCCAGCAACCCCACGGGACAGGGGTACGAGCAGTACGTC.

The V gene is TRBV5-6, the J gene TRBJ2-7, with D possibly being TRBD2 (6 bases). The CDR3 has 13 residues. Germline V gives CDR1 SGHDT, CDR2 YYEEEE. The V end was cut by 5 bases, the J end by 2 bases, with 11 bases between. CDR3 sequence reads: CASRSTRTYEQYV. The CDR3 region has the DNA TGTGCCAGCAGGTCGACTAGGACCTACGAGCAGTACGTC.

The CDR3 loop is CASSLWASGGTDTQYF. As DNA, the CDR3 is TGTGCCAGCAGCTTATGGGCTAGCGGGGGCACAGATACGCAGTATTTT. V is TRBV7-3 and J is TRBJ2-3; 9 nucleotides line up with TRBD2. Germline assignment: CDR1 SGHTA and CDR2 FQGTGA. With V trimmed by 2 bases and J by 1 base, 4 bases remained unmatched. This CDR3 has 16 residues. Combining the CDR3 with reference TRBV7-3 and TRBJ2-3 gives the whole variable domain GAGVSQTPSNKVTEKGKYVELRCDPISGHTALYWYRQSLGQGPEFLIYFQGTGAADDSGLPNDRFFAVRPEGSVSTLKIQRTERGDSAVYLCASSLWASGGTDTQYFGPGTRLTVL.

This chain joins TRBV7-2 and TRBJ2-1; TRBD2 aligns across 9 bases. The germline CDR1 and CDR2 sequences are SGHTA and FQGNSA. Trimming removed 0 bases from V and 7 bases from J; junction bases left unmatched: 7. CDR3 length equals 16 residues. CDR3 sequence reads: CASSLAMGLAGNEQFF. CDR3 nucleotide sequence: TGTGCCAGCAGCTTAGCAATGGGACTAGCAGGGAATGAGCAGTTCTTC.

The V call is TRBV7-9, the J call TRBJ2-1; D might be TRBD1 (6 bases). This CDR3 contains 16 residues. Germline loops: CDR1 SEHNR, CDR2 FQNEAQ (reference sequence). V lost 5 bases and J 1 base, leaving 15 bases between the germline ends. CDR3 in amino acids: CASSPVGARSYNEQFF. The CDR3 coding sequence is TGTGCCAGCAGCCCCGTGGGGGCAAGGTCCTACAATGAGCAGTTCTTC.

Only one count was recorded for this clone. J is TRBJ2-2 and V is TRBV11-2; D perhaps matches TRBD1 (5 bases). Trimming pared 2 bases from V and 5 bases from J, leaving 9 bases between. The length of the CDR3 is 14 residues. CDR1 is SGHAT and CDR2 is FQNNGV in the germline V gene. CDR3 sequence reads: CASSLPGQTGELFF. The DNA of the CDR3 is TGTGCCAGCAGCTTACCAGGGCAAACCGGGGAGCTGTTTTTT.